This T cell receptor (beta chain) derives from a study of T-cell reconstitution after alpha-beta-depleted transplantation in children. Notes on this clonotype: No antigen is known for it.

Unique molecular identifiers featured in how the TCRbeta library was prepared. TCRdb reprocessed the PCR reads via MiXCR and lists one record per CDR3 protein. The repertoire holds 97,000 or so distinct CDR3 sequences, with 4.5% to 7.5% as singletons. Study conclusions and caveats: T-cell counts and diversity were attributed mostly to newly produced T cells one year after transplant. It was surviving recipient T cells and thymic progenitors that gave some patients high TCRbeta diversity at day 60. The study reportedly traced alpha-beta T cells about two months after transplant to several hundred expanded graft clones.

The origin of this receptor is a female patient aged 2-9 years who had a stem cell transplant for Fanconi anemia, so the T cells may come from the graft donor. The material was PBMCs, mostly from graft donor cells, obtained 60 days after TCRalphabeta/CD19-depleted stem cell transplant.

The CDR3: CASSSAGTAPLYGYTF. CDR3 bases: TGCGCCAGCAGCTCGGCGGGGACAGCGCCACTCTATGGCTACACCTTC. The J gene is TRBJ1-2, the V gene TRBV5-1, with 7 positions matching TRBD1. V gave up 3 bases and J gave up 4 bases; unmatched junction bases: 12. Germline lookup yields CDR1 SGHRS and CDR2 YFSETQ. This CDR3 has 16 residues.